These 20 T cell receptor beta chains were sequenced from one sample in a study of T cells in Graves' hyperthyroidism and ophthalmopathy. The CDR3 regions of TCR beta were amplified from RNA transcripts. RT-PCR in the first round (using the HTBI primer set) targeted the TCR CDR3. Via MiXCR, TCRdb re-called the multiplex PCR reads, giving one row per CDR3 protein. Among 500,000 to 800,000 distinct CDR3 sequences listed, 40% to 55% were seen once. The sample comprised peripheral blood or thyroid tissue (not recorded which). All receptors derive from an adult man with Graves' disease, either hyperthyroidism or ophthalmopathy (not recorded which).

This clonotype was recorded a few times. The CDR3 region is CASSLSARLTYEQYF. CDR3 in DNA: TGTGCCAGCAGCTTATCGGCCAGGCTAACCTACGAGCAGTACTTC. The J gene is TRBJ2-7, the V gene TRBV13; D unclear. Germline CDR1 PRHDT, CDR2 FYEKMQ (reference sequence). The V gene lost 2 bases and the J gene lost 2 bases, with 13 bases spanning the gap. This CDR3 comprises 15 residues.

This chain joins TRBV25-1 and TRBJ2-2; D may match TRBD1 or TRBD2 (6 bases each). This CDR3 comprises 16 residues. Germline CDR1 reads MGHDK; CDR2 reads SYGVNS. The CDR3 protein is CARPHRPGAEAGELFF. In DNA form, the CDR3 reads TGTGCTAGACCACACCGTCCGGGGGCCGAAGCCGGGGAGCTGTTTTTT.

Many counts were recorded for this clonotype. The chain combines TRBV7-3 with TRBJ2-7, with D perhaps matching TRBD1 (7 bases). The CDR3 has 14 amino acids. Trimming took 5 bases from V and 6 from J, leaving 17 bases between them. The germline V gene encodes CDR1 SGHTA and CDR2 FQGTGA. The CDR3 is CASSITGEAGEQYF. CDR3 nucleotide sequence: TGTGCCAGCAGCATCACAGGGGAAGCGGGCGAGCAGTACTTC.

This clonotype was seen at least ten times. The V and J genes are TRBV15 and TRBJ1-5; D remains unclear. CDR3 length equals 12 residues. The germline V gene encodes CDR1 LNHNV and CDR2 YYDKDF (reference sequence). Trimming removed 2 bases from V and 5 bases from J, with 4 bases in between. CDR3 region: CATSRRDQPQHF. As DNA, the CDR3 is TGTGCCACCAGCAGAAGAGATCAGCCCCAGCATTTT.

This clonotype has only a few counts. The J gene is TRBJ1-2, the V gene TRBV6-1; 7 bases fit TRBD1. CDR1 is MNHNS, CDR2 SASEGT, per germline. V lost 5 bases and J lost 5; bases outside the gene matches: 5. The CDR3 is made up of 13 amino acids. This CDR3 reads CASSKLQGYGYTF. The CDR3 DNA reads as TGTGCCAGCAGTAAACTACAGGGGTATGGCTACACCTTC.

Details on this clonotype: Given a much more abundant clone one base away, this may be a read error. The CDR3 carries no conserved terminal phenylalanine or tryptophan, so it likely arises from a read error. The chain recombines TRBV7-6 with TRBJ1-1; D ambiguous. This CDR3 is 12 amino acids long. The germline CDR1 and CDR2 sequences are SGHVS and FNYEAQ. Trimming took 3 bases from V and 4 from J, leaving 6 bases between them. The CDR3 reads CASSLWLTEAFL. The CDR3 nucleotides are TGTGCCAGCAGCTTGTGGCTCACTGAAGCTTTCCTT.

The chain is built from TRBV25-1 and TRBJ2-7, with D uncertain. In germline, CDR1 is MGHDK, CDR2 SYGVNS. Between the trimmed V and J ends, which lost 3 bases and 2 bases, there was a span of 11 bases. This CDR3 is 14 amino acids long. DNA of the CDR3: TGTGCCAGCAGTGAGCCCCTACCCGCCTACGAGCAGTACTTC. Its translation is CASSEPLPAYEQYF.

This chain links TRBV11-2 with TRBJ1-1; weak D call: TRBD1 (5 bases). The CDR3 has 16 residues. V was cut by 5 bases and J by 1 base, with 17 bases left in between. The germline gives CDR1 SGHAT, CDR2 FQNNGV. The CDR3 sequence is CASSSLVGVPNTEAFF. In DNA, the CDR3 is TGTGCCAGCAGCAGCTTGGTGGGGGTCCCGAACACTGAAGCTTTCTTT.

The sample holds one count of this clonotype. The chain carries TRBV19 and TRBJ1-1, with TRBD1 identical over 7 bases. From germline, CDR1 is LNHDA and CDR2 SQIVND (reference sequence). Trimming cost V 11 bases and J 8 bases; bases outside gene matches: 14. The CDR3 runs 13 residues. The DNA of the CDR3 is TGTGCCTGGAGTGACCAAGGGGGCACCGAAGCTTTCTTT. This translates into CAWSDQGGTEAFF.

This clonotype was detected only a few times. V is TRBV12-3 or TRBV12-4 and J is TRBJ2-5; TRBD1 might be the D (5 bases). This CDR3 contains 16 residues. V lost 4 bases, J lost 0 bases, and 15 bases lay in between. The chain's CDR3 is CASSYSDTTYQETQYF. The CDR3 nucleotides are TGTGCCAGCAGTTACTCGGACACTACGTACCAAGAGACCCAGTACTTC.

The V and J genes are TRBV7-2 and TRBJ1-5; D not resolved. The germline V and J ends were trimmed by 8 bases and 0 bases, with 14 bases remaining between them. From germline, CDR1 is SGHTA and CDR2 FQGNSA. The CDR3 contains 15 residues. The CDR3 nucleotides are TGTGCCAGCCGGCGGCAGAGAGCTAGCAATCAGCCCCAGCATTTT. Amino acids: CASRRQRASNQPQHF.

The V gene is TRBV7-9, the J gene TRBJ1-1; the D gene is possibly TRBD1 (6 bases). The CDR3 extends over 15 amino acids. Trimming shortened V by 3 bases and J by 1 base, and 12 bases separated the two germline ends. Germline V gene lookup returns CDR1 SEHNR and CDR2 FQNEAQ (reference sequence). DNA of the CDR3: TGTGCCAGCAGCTTCACCGGGGGCTCGAACACTGAAGCTTTCTTT. It is translated as CASSFTGGSNTEAFF.

This chain joins TRBV2 and TRBJ2-7; D uncertain. The assigned J gene may be wrong: the sequence end matches TRBJ2-1 better. The CDR3 length is 11 residues. Germline V gene sequence: CDR1 SNHLY, CDR2 FYNNEI. DNA of the CDR3: TGTGCCAGCAGTGATTGGCAATGGCAGTTCTTC. Translated: CASSDWQWQFF.

V and J are TRBV5-1 and TRBJ1-2; the D is unclear. Germline CDR1 is SGHRS and CDR2 is YFSETQ. There are 14 residues in the CDR3. Trimming removed 3 bases from V and 6 bases from J, with 15 bases in between. CDR3 sequence (DNA): TGCGCCAGCAGCTCCTGGAACAGAAGCAATGGCTACACCTTC. It specifies CASSSWNRSNGYTF.

CDR3 nucleotides: TGTGCCAGCAGCTCGGAGGGGGGCGCGGGCTACACCTTC. As protein: CASSSEGGAGYTF. This chain joins TRBV7-2 and TRBJ1-2; a weak D match, TRBD1 (6 bases). Trimming left V 4 bases short and J 8 bases short, with 14 bases between. Germline V CDR1 and CDR2: SGHTA, FQGNSA. The CDR3 spans 13 residues.

This sequence joins TRBV15 and TRBJ2-7; D ambiguous. V lost 3 bases and J lost 0, with 12 bases in between. Germline V gives CDR1 LNHNV, CDR2 YYDKDF (reference sequence). The CDR3 has 15 amino acids. In nucleotides, the CDR3 is TGTGCCACCAGCAGTGCTAGGCGGAGCTCCTACGAGCAGTACTTC. The encoded protein is CATSSARRSSYEQYF. The full variable domain, completed using reference TRBV15 and TRBJ2-7, is DAMVIQNPRYQVTQFGKPVTLSCSQTLNHNVMYWYQQKSSQAPKLLFHYYDKDFNNEADTPDNFQSRRPNTSFCFLDIRSPGLGDTAMYLCATSSARRSSYEQYFGPGTRLTVT.

The count of this clonotype is one. This chain joins TRBV7-2 and TRBJ1-6; 11 positions agree with TRBD1. This CDR3 region has 18 residues. With V trimmed by 4 bases and J by 5 bases, 10 bases remained unmatched. Germline loops: CDR1 SGHTA, CDR2 FQGNSA. The CDR3 loop is CASSSFQRDRGNNSPLHF. DNA for the CDR3: TGTGCCAGCAGCTCCTTCCAACGGGACAGGGGGAATAATTCACCCCTCCACTTT.

CDR3 sequence reads: CSARVQGLPGELFF. The CDR3 nucleotides read TGCAGTGCTAGAGTTCAGGGTCTCCCCGGGGAGCTGTTTTTT. V gene TRBV20-1 combines with J gene TRBJ2-2, with a weak D call TRBD1 (5 bases). There are 14 residues in the CDR3. The germline CDR1 and CDR2 sequences are DFQATT and SNEGSKA (reference sequence). Trimming stripped 1 base from V and 6 bases from J, with 12 bases between.

The genes are TRBV2 and TRBJ1-2, with TRBD1 matching over 9 bases. Per the germline V gene, CDR1 is SNHLY and CDR2 is FYNNEI. The CDR3 covers 13 residues. The trim removed 4 bases at V and 8 bases at J, leaving 5 bases unmatched. Here the CDR3 DNA reads TGTGCCAGCAGTGGAGACAGGGGGGGAGGCTACACCTTC. It translates to CASSGDRGGGYTF.

The V and J genes are TRBV20-1 and TRBJ2-3; the match to TRBD2 covers 7 bases. There are 13 residues in the CDR3. CDR1 DFQATT and CDR2 SNEGSKA come from the germline V gene (reference sequence). CDR3 in DNA: TGCAGCTCTAGCGGACCTGGCACAGATACGCAGTATTTT. It codes for CSSSGPGTDTQYF.